Shown below are 2 T cell receptor beta chains from a single sample sequenced in a study of blood T cell repertoires in COVID-19. Measured with immunoSEQ multiplex PCR; TCRdb has only the in-frame clones, and not every one. This table holds over 95,000 clones, less than 85% found once. The sample was peripheral blood. These receptors all stem from a woman between 55 and 75 years old with acute or convalescent COVID-19.

CDR3 protein: CASSPRNSPLHF. DNA of the CDR3: TGTGCCAGCTCACCGCGTAACTCACCCCTCCACTTT. The chain is built from TRBV18 and TRBJ1-6; no reliable D call. The CDR3 is made up of 12 amino acids. The V gene lost 3 bases and the J gene lost 10 bases, with 7 bases spanning the gap. CDR1 is KGHSH and CDR2 is LQKENI in the germline V gene.

Only one count was recorded for this clone. The chain uses TRBV2 and TRBJ1-5; no clear D gene. Trimming left V 6 bases short and J 7 bases short, with 16 bases between. Germline CDR1 reads SNHLY; CDR2 reads FYNNEI. This CDR3 contains 14 residues. CDR3 region: CASSLLPSGQPQHF. CDR3 nucleotide sequence: TGTGCCAGCAGCCTACTTCCGAGCGGGCAGCCCCAGCATTTT.